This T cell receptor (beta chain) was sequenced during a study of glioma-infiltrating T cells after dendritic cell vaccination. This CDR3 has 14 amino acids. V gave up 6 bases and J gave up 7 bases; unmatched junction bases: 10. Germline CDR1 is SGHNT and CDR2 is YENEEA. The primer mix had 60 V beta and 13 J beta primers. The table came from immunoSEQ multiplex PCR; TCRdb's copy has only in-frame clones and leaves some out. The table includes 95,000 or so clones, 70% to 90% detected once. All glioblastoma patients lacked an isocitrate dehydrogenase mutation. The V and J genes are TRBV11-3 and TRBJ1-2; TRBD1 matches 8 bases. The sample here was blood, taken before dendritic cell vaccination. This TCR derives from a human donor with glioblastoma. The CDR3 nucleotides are TGTGCCAGCAGAGATGACAGGGGTGGTTTTGGCTACACCTTC. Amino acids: CASRDDRGGFGYTF.